Each of the 11 T cell receptor beta chains below was sequenced from the same sample in a study of cytomegalovirus exposure and HLA in healthy donors (dated by TCRdb to 2017 to 2019). Libraries were built with the immunoSEQ multiplex PCR assay. For the multiplex PCR, a mixture combining 60 forward primers for TCR Vbeta segments and 13 reverse primers for TCR Jbeta segments was used. This immuneACCESS table, as held by TCRdb, lists in-frame sequences with V and J called but not all clones. Of the missing ones, under half trace to an unresolved V gene in checked studies; the others have no known cause. The sample profile shows about 160,000 clones; almost 80% of them were found once. The leading ten clones occupy about 1% of the sample. Sequenced: PBMCs. These receptor sequences come from a woman between 45 and 60 years old in good health and CMV-seropositive.

This clone occurred once. The chain has TRBV6-6 and TRBJ1-2; D gene uncertain. Germline lookup yields CDR1 MNHNY and CDR2 SVGAGI (reference sequence). The ends were cut back, 6 bases at V and 7 bases at J, with 18 bases in the middle. The CDR3 length is 14 residues. CDR3: CASSSREALGGYTF. CDR3 DNA: TGTGCCAGCAGCTCCCGCGAGGCCTTGGGTGGCTACACCTTC.

This chain links TRBV15 with TRBJ1-3; D uncertain. Germline V gene lookup returns CDR1 LNHNV and CDR2 YYDKDF (reference sequence). The CDR3 is 16 amino acids. Trimming took 5 bases from V and 3 from J, leaving 17 bases between them. CDR3 amino acids: CATSRTARVIGNTIYF. In DNA, the CDR3 is TGTGCCACCAGCCGTACCGCGAGGGTAATTGGAAACACCATATATTTT.

The chain employs TRBV10-3 and TRBJ1-1; D unresolved. CDR3 length: 14 amino acids. Looked up from germline, CDR1 is ENHRY and CDR2 is SYGVKD. V shed 11 bases and J shed 4 bases, with 20 bases lying between them. CDR3 bases: TGTGCCGCTCATGCGAACGAGGTAGTCACTGAAGCTTTCTTT. Translation: CAAHANEVVTEAFF.

As to this clone: Other DNA sequences of this sample code for an identical CDR3. The chain combines TRBV7-9 with TRBJ2-7; D may be TRBD2 (5 bases). CDR1 and CDR2 from the germline V gene are SEHNR and FQNEAQ (reference sequence). The ends were cut back, 5 bases at V and 2 bases at J, with 10 bases in the middle. This CDR3 has 13 amino acids. The CDR3 protein is CASSLTGTYEQYF. The DNA of the CDR3 is TGTGCCAGCAGCCTCACGGGAACCTACGAGCAGTACTTC. The entire variable domain, with the rest obtained from reference TRBV7-9 and TRBJ2-7, is as follows: DTGVSQNPRHKITKRGQNVTFRCDPISEHNRLYWYRQTLGQGPEFLTYFQNEAQLEKSRLLSDRFSAERPKGSFSTLEIQRTEQGDSAMYLCASSLTGTYEQYFGPGTRLTVT.

This chain uses TRBV11-2 with TRBJ2-7, with D possibly matching TRBD1 (5 bases). Trimming pared 0 bases from V and 3 bases from J, leaving 12 bases between. The CDR3 length is 15 residues. CDR1 is SGHAT and CDR2 is FQNNGV in the germline V gene. The CDR3 coding sequence is TGTGCCAGCAGCTTAGAAAGGGGCAGGGTCTACGAGCAGTACTTC. Translating gives CASSLERGRVYEQYF.

V gene TRBV5-6 combines with J gene TRBJ2-1, with a possible D match to TRBD1 (5 bases). Germline CDR1 and CDR2: SGHDT and YYEEEE. This CDR3 has 16 residues. V was cut by 1 base and J by 3 bases, with 14 bases left in between. The CDR3 loop reads CASSLLGATFYNEQFF. The CDR3, as DNA: TGTGCCAGCAGCTTGTTAGGGGCAACCTTCTACAATGAGCAGTTCTTC.

This sequence joins TRBV7-9 and TRBJ1-1; the D gene is possibly TRBD1 (5 bases). Germline V gives CDR1 SEHNR, CDR2 FQNEAQ (reference sequence). The length of the CDR3 is 13 residues. The germline V and J ends were trimmed by 3 bases and 9 bases, with 14 bases remaining between them. CDR3 sequence (DNA): TGTGCCAGCAGCTTGTCGGAGGGGAGAAAAGCTTTCTTT. Encoded protein: CASSLSEGRKAFF.

This chain connects TRBV29-1 to TRBJ1-3; a possible D gene is TRBD1 (6 bases). The V gene's germline CDR1 is SQVTM and CDR2 ANQGSEA. The CDR3 consists of 12 residues. V was cut by 5 bases and J by 4 bases, with 9 bases left in between. The CDR3 spells CSVTGTGNTIYF. DNA of the CDR3: TGCAGCGTTACCGGGACAGGAAACACCATATATTTT.

The chain recombines TRBV5-1 with TRBJ2-7; D is perhaps TRBD2 (7 bases). There are 12 residues in the CDR3. Germline V gene sequence: CDR1 SGHRS, CDR2 YFSETQ. V lost 5 bases and J 5 bases, leaving 11 bases between the germline ends. CDR3 sequence reads: CASRRGLDEQYF. In DNA form, the CDR3 reads TGCGCCAGCAGGCGGGGGCTCGACGAGCAGTACTTC.

The chain carries TRBV4-3 and TRBJ1-5; D remains ambiguous. CDR1 and CDR2 from the germline V gene are LGHNA and YSLEER. Deletions cut 1 base from V and 8 bases from J, with 12 bases between. The CDR3 is made up of 14 amino acids. CDR3 sequence (DNA): TGCGCCAGCAGCCAAGGGCCTTTAGCAGAGCCCCAGCATTTT. This encodes CASSQGPLAEPQHF.

This clone was detected a few times. The chain combines TRBV25-1 with TRBJ2-2; D not certain. The CDR3 totals 12 residues. Trimming pared 1 base from V and 7 bases from J, leaving 4 bases between. Germline V gene data show CDR1 as MGHDK and CDR2 as SYGVNS. The CDR3, as DNA: TGTGCCAGCAGTGAATTCGGCGGGGAGCTGTTTTTT. It yields the protein CASSEFGGELFF.